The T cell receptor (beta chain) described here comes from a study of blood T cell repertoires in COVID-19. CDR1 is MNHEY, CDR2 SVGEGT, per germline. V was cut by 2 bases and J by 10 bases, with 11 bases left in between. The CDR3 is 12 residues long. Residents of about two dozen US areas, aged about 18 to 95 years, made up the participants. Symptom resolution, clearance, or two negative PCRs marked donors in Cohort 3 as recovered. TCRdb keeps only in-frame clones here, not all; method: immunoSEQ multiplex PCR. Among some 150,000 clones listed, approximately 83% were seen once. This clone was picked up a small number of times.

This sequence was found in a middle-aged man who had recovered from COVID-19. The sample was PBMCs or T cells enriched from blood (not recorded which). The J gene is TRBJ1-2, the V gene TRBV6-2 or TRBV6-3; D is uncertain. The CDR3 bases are TGTGCCAGCAGTTACCGCGCCCGGGACTACACCTTC. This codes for CASSYRARDYTF.